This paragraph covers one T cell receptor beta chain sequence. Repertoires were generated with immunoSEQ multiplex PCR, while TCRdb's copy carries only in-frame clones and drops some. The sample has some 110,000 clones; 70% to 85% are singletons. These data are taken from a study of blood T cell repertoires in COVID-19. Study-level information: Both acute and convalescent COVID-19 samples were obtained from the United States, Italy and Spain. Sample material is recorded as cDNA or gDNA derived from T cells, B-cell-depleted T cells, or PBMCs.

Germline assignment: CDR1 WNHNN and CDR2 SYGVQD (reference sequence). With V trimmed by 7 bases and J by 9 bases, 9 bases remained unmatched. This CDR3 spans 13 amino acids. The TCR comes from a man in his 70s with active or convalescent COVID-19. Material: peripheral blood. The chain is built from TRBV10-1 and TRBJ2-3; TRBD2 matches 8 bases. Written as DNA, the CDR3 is TGCGCCAGCATTAGAGCGGGAGAGGGGACGCAGTATTTT. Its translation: CASIRAGEGTQYF.